What follows is one T cell receptor beta chain and its context. This clonotype was observed at least ten times. This clone's antigen is unknown. No base-level quality is on record; no much larger clone is a single base apart. These data originate in a study of T cells after yellow fever vaccination (dated by TCRdb to between 2018 and 2020). Looking at the study overall: Libraries from fractions with low cell numbers were prepared with the SMART-Seq v4 Ultra Low Input RNA kit. Two healthy male donors, one aged 18 to 30 and one aged 30 to 40 years, were included in the cohort. To track T-cell clones before and after primary and booster YFV17D yellow fever vaccination, bulk TCR alpha and beta repertoires were sequenced longitudinally. Blood samples were taken at several timepoints before and after primary and secondary immunization, and bulk PBMC replicates and cell subsets were isolated. General conclusions and limits of the study: A small share of clonotypes occurred in both CD4 and CD8 compartments, likely arising from convergent recombination. Computational filtering was required because FACS-sorted repertoires could contain abundant contaminating clonotypes from the bulk population. Because the study included only two donors, the extent to which the findings can be generalized is limited. Most clones expanded after primary vaccination (around 96% of CD4 and roughly 90% of CD8) were re-detected after the booster, suggesting that broad memory maintenance occurred. Compared with the primary T-cell response, the secondary T-cell response was faster but weaker, reaching its peak on day 5 rather than on day 15.

TCR cDNA was synthesized by 5'RACE template switching, which introduced a universal primer site and unique molecular identifiers. Priming of cDNA synthesis was performed from both the TCR alpha and TCR beta constant segments. Libraries were amplified in two PCR steps, with sample barcodes and sequencing adapters added in the second step. Sequencing of libraries was performed on Illumina HiSeq 2500 (2x100 bp) or NovaSeq (2x150 bp). Per the original workflow: Demultiplexing of reads and collapsing into UMI consensus sequences were performed with MIGEC, and V(D)J alignment was carried out with MiXCR. Vaccine-responding clonotypes were identified with edgeR using replicate PBMC samples, with FDR below 0.01 and a log2 fold change above 5 up to day 15 being required. Each bulk clonotype received a CD4 or CD8 identity based on whether the sequenced CD4 or CD8 repertoire contained that clonotype at higher abundance. TCRdb itself trimmed the public reads at Q25 with fastp, ran MiXCR and retained productive beta chains. Here each entry gathers all rows of one CDR3 protein and keeps the most common genes and DNA. The V and J calls were determined by TCRdb, not by the authors. For this sample the table gives over 110,000 distinct CDR3 sequences, of which roughly 8.2% were detected only once. Of the sample, roughly 0.76% is held by the ten largest clones.

The sample's treatment or condition label, decoded: live attenuated yellow fever vaccine strain. A standard Ficoll-Paque protocol was used to isolate PBMCs from peripheral blood. Dynabeads CD4 and CD8 positive selection kits were used to isolate CD4 and CD8 T-cell fractions. TriZol was used to extract RNA from bulk PBMCs, CD4 and CD8 fractions, and dextramer-positive and dextramer-negative fractions. This receptor was identified in a man aged 30 to 45 who received the YFV17D yellow fever vaccine. Sequences were derived from CD4+ T cells sorted from PBMCs, sampled 5 days after the yellow fever booster vaccination.

The sequenced DNA is TGTGCCAGCAGCTACGACTCTACCACAGATACGCAGTATTTT. It is translated as CASSYDSTTDTQYF. The V gene is TRBV4-2 and the J gene is TRBJ2-3, with the D gene too uncertain to name. Trimming at the junction amounts to 5 bases on V and 2 bases on J, and the germline ends lie 11 bases apart. Including cysteine and phenylalanine, the CDR3 has 14 amino acids. Here the CDR3 DNA is all that survives: 42 bases in frame from base 1. The germline V gene provides CDR1 LGHNA and CDR2 YNFKEQ.